This T cell receptor (beta chain) was found in a study of T cell responses to AZD1222 COVID-19 vaccine. Data came from immunoSEQ multiplex PCR; TCRdb stores just in-frame clones and leaves some out. Of more than 70,000 clones in the sample, 70% to 90% are singletons; the top ten hold about 4.8%. This clone was observed a single time. Its target is unknown. Findings and limits, study-wide: Mapped onto spike, vaccine-associated CD4 TCRs spanned it and were dominant at 160-218 and 743-854. White British ancestry dominated among donors, who included more females, and clonal diversity was possibly underestimated. At baseline, seropositivity was found in only six or seven AZD1222 recipients. Sampling that yielded the repertoires occurred only after the peak T cell response.

The sample in question was peripheral blood, obtained on day 0 of MenACWY control vaccination. This clonotype was sampled from an adult in good health.

The CDR3 DNA reads as TGTGCCACCAGCAGGGACGGACAGGGGGCGGAAGGCTACACCTTC. Translated, it gives CATSRDGQGAEGYTF. The rearrangement joins TRBV15 to TRBJ1-2; TRBD1 agrees at 11 bases. Germline V gene lookup returns CDR1 LNHNV and CDR2 YYDKDF (reference sequence). The CDR3 is made up of 15 amino acids. V lost 3 bases to trimming and J lost 8 bases; unmatched junction nucleotides: 8.